This TCR beta chain was sequenced in a study of shared clonotypes between healthy human individuals. Across the whole study: Three CD4 naive, three CD4 memory, two CD8 naive and one CD8 memory plate were used per donor.

Produced via immunoSEQ multiplex PCR; TCRdb's table is partial and in-frame only. The sample lists 1,100,000 or so clones; around 78% were seen once. Germline assignment: CDR1 LGHNA and CDR2 YNFKEQ. V was pared by 0 bases and J by 1 base, with 10 bases between. The CDR3 sequence is 17 residues long. This TCR derives from a young man in good health. Some clones in this sample may be carry-over from other donors' samples. The V and J genes are TRBV4-2 and TRBJ2-6; D is undetermined. The sample consisted of memory CD4+ T cells from PBMCs. Subset in this sample: CD45RA-negative fraction. The CDR3 bases are TGTGCCAGCAGCCAAGAACTATCAGGTTCTGGGGCCAACGTCCTGACTTTC. It is translated as CASSQELSGSGANVLTF.